This section outlines one T cell receptor (beta chain) sequence together with its context. The antigen remains unidentified. The data were obtained in a study of cytomegalovirus exposure and HLA in healthy donors. As for the study in general: A prior analysis found 117 million unique TCR beta sequences from 150 million to 200 million T cells. The study's early data release held about 80 million unique TCRs from HLA-typed donors. Study results and limitations: Per a later analysis, approximately 16,000 TCR beta sequences showed association with HLA alleles at 0.05 false discovery rate.

The donors, nominally healthy at sampling, likely had unrecorded immune exposures. CDR1 is SGHNT, CDR2 YYREEE, per germline (reference sequence). This CDR3 comprises 15 residues. Trimming pared 4 bases from V and 4 bases from J, leaving 17 bases between. This PCR relied on a set of 60 Vbeta primers and 13 Jbeta primers. TCRdb's table, derived via immunoSEQ multiplex PCR, lists solely in-frame clones and lacks some. Of 150,000 to 160,000 clones in the sample, about 83% were seen once. The rearrangement links TRBV5-4 to TRBJ2-5; a weak D match, TRBD2 (7 bases). The sample comprised PBMCs. The sequence came from a woman in her thirties or forties in good health and CMV-seronegative. CDR3 protein: CASSGGAGWGETQYF. In DNA form, the CDR3 reads TGTGCCAGCAGCGGGGGGGCCGGTTGGGGAGAGACCCAGTACTTC.